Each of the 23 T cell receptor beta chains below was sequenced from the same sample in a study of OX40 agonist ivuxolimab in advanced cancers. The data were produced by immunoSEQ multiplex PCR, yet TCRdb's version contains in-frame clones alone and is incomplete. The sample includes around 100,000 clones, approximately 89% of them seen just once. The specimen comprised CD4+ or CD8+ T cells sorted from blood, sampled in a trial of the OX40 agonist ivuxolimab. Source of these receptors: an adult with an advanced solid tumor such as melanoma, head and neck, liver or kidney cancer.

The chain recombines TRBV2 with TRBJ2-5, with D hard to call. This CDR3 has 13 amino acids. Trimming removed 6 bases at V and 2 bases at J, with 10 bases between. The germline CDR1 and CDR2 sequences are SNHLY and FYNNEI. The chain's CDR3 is CASRRGRQETQYF. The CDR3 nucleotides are TGTGCCAGCAGGAGAGGACGTCAAGAGACCCAGTACTTC.

CDR3 sequence (DNA): TGTGCCAGCAGTAAAAAGCTCGGTGGGGAGCTGTTTTTT. Translating it yields CASSKKLGGELFF. The rearrangement joins TRBV28 to TRBJ2-2, with D uncertain. Trimming cost V 5 bases and J 8 bases, with 12 bases left between them. CDR1 is MDHEN and CDR2 is SYDVKM in the germline V gene. This CDR3 comprises 13 residues.

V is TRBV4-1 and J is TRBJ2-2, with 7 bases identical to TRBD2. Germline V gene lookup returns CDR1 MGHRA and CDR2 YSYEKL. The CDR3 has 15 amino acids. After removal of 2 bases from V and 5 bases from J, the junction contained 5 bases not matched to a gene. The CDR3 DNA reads TGCGCCAGCAGCCAATCAGGGAGGGGAACCGGGGAGCTGTTTTTT. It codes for CASSQSGRGTGELFF.

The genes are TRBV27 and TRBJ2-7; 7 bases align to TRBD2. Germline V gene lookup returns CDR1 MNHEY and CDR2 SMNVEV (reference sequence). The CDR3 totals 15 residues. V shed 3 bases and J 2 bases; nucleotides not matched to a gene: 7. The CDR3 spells CASSFGEGGAYEQYF. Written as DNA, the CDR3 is TGTGCCAGCAGTTTCGGGGAGGGCGGCGCCTACGAGCAGTACTTC.

CDR3 amino acids: CASSTGIRNQPQHF. In DNA form, the CDR3 reads TGTGCCAGTAGCACAGGGATACGCAATCAGCCCCAGCATTTT. This sequence joins TRBV19 and TRBJ1-5, with TRBD1 as a possible D gene (6 bases). CDR1 LNHDA and CDR2 SQIVND come from the germline V gene (reference sequence). The CDR3 has 14 amino acids. V lost 6 bases to trimming and J lost 2 bases, with 11 bases between them.

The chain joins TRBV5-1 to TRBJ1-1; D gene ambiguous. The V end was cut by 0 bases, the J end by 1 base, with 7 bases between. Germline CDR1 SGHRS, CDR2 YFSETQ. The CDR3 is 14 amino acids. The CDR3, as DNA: TGCGCCAGCAGCTTGGCCGTGGGGAACACTGAAGCTTTCTTT. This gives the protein CASSLAVGNTEAFF. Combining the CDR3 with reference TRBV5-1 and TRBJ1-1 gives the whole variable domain KAGVTQTPRYLIKTRGQQVTLSCSPISGHRSVSWYQQTPGQGLQFLFEYFSETQRNKGNFPGRFSGRQFSNSRSEMNVSTLELGDSALYLCASSLAVGNTEAFFGQGTRLTVV.

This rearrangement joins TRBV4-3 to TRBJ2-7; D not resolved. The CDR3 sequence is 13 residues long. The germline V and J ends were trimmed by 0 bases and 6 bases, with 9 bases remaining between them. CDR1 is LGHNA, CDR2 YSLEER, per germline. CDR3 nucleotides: TGCGCCAGCAGCCAAGATTCAGCCCTCGAGCAGTACTTC. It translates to CASSQDSALEQYF.

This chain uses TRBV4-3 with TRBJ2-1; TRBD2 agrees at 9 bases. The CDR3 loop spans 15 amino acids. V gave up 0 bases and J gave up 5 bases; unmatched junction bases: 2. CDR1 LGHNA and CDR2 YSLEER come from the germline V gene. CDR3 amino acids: CASSQDAGGNNEQFF. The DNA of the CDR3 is TGCGCCAGCAGCCAAGACGCGGGAGGGAACAATGAGCAGTTCTTC.

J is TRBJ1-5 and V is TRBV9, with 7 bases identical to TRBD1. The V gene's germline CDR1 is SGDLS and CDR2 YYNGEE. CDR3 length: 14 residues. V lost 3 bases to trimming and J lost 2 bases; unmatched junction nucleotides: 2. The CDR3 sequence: CASSGTGGNQPQHF. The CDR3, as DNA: TGTGCCAGCAGCGGAACAGGGGGCAATCAGCCCCAGCATTTT.

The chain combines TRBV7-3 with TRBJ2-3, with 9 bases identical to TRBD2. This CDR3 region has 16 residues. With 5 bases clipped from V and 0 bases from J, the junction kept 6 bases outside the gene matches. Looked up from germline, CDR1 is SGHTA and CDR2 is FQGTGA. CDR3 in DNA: TGTGCCAGCAGCCGCCAAGGGACTAGCAGCACAGATACGCAGTATTTT. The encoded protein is CASSRQGTSSTDTQYF.

The DNA for the CDR3 is TGTGCCAGCTCACCAACGGACACCGAGGGCGTGCAGTACTTC. Protein sequence: CASSPTDTEGVQYF. The rearrangement uses TRBV18 and TRBJ2-7; D possibly uses TRBD1 or TRBD2 (5 bases each). CDR1 and CDR2 (germline): KGHSH, LQKENI. The CDR3 has 14 residues. V lost 2 bases to trimming and J lost 9 bases, with 17 bases between them.

CDR3 loop: CASSSQGGKSETQYF. The CDR3 DNA reads as TGTGCCAGCAGTTCCCAGGGTGGAAAGTCAGAGACCCAGTACTTC. The chain recombines TRBV2 with TRBJ2-5; possibly TRBD1 for D (5 bases). Trimming pared 5 bases from V and 4 bases from J, leaving 17 bases between. CDR1 SNHLY and CDR2 FYNNEI come from the germline V gene. The CDR3 runs 15 residues.

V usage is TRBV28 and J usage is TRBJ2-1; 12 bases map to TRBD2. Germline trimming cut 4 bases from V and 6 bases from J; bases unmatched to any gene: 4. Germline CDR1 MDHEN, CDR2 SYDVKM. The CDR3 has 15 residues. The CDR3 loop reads CASSWASGRGNEQFF. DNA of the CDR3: TGTGCCAGCAGTTGGGCTAGCGGGAGGGGCAATGAGCAGTTCTTC.

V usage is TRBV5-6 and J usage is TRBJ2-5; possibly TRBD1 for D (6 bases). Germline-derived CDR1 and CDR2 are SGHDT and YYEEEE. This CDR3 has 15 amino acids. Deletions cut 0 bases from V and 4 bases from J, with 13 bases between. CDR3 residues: CASSLVLSRGETQYF. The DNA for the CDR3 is TGTGCCAGCAGCTTGGTTCTGTCCAGGGGAGAGACCCAGTACTTC.

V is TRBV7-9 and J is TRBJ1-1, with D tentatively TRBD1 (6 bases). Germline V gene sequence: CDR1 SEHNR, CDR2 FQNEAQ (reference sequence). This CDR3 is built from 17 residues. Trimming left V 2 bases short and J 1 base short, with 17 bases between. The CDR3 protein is CASSLNFVRGANTEAFF. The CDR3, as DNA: TGTGCCAGCAGCTTAAATTTCGTTAGGGGGGCGAACACTGAAGCTTTCTTT.

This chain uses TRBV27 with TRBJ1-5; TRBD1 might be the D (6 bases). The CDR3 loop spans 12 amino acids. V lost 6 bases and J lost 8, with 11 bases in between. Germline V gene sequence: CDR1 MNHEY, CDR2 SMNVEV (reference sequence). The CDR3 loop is CASSKQGEPQHF. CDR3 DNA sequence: TGTGCCAGCAGCAAACAGGGCGAGCCCCAGCATTTT.

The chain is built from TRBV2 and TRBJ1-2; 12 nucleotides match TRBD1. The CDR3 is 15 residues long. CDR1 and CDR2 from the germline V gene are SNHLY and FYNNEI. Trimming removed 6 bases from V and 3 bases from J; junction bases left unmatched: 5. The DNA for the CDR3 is TGTGCCAGCAGGGGACAGGGGGCGCCCCACTATGGCTACACCTTC. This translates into CASRGQGAPHYGYTF.

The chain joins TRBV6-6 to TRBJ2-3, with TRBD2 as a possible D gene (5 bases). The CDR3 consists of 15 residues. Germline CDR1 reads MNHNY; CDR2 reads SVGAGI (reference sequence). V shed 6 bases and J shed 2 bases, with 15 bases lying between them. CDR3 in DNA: TGTGCCAGCAGGGGTGGACTGGGAAACACAGATACGCAGTATTTT. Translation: CASRGGLGNTDTQYF.

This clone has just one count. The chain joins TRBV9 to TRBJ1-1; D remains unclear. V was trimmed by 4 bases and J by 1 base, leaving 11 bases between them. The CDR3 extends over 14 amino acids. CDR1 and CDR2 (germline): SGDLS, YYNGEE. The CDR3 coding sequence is TGTGCCAGCAGCCCCCGACCCGGGAACACTGAAGCTTTCTTT. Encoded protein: CASSPRPGNTEAFF.

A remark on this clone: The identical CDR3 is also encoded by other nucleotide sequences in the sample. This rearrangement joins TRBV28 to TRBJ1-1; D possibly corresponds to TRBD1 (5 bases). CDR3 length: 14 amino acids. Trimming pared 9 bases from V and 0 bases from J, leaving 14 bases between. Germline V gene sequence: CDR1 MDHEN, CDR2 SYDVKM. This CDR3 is CASSLRGMNTEAFF. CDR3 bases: TGTGCCAGTAGCTTACGGGGGATGAACACTGAAGCTTTCTTT. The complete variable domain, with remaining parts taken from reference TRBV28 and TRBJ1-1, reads DVKVTQSSRYLVKRTGEKVFLECVQDMDHENMFWYRQDPGLGLRLIYFSYDVKMKEKGDIPEGYSVSREKKERFSLILESASTNQTSMYLCASSLRGMNTEAFFGQGTRLTVV.

The CDR3 protein is CASSFSGNTDTQYF. The DNA for the CDR3 is TGTGCCAGCAGCTTTTCAGGGAACACAGATACGCAGTATTTT. This chain links TRBV5-4 with TRBJ2-3, with TRBD1 as a possible D gene (5 bases). CDR3 length: 14 amino acids. V dropped 2 bases and J dropped 2 bases, with 9 bases sitting between them. From germline, CDR1 is SGHNT and CDR2 YYREEE (reference sequence).

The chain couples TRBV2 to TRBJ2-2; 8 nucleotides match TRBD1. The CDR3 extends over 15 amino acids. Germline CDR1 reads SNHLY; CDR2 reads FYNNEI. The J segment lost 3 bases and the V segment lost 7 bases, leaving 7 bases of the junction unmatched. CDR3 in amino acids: CASKEQGVDTGELFF. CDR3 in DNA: TGTGCCAGCAAGGAACAGGGGGTGGACACCGGGGAGCTGTTTTTT.

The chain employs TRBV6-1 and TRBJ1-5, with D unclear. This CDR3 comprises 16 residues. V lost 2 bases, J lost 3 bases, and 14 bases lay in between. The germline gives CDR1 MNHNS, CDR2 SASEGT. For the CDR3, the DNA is TGTGCCAGCAGTGAATGGTTTAGGGAAGTCAATCAGCCCCAGCATTTT. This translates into CASSEWFREVNQPQHF.